This T cell receptor beta chain was identified in a study of blood T cells in healthy people across ages. A second PCR, run for about 7 to 11 cycles, used a sample-barcoded 5' primer plus a J-beta primer mix. Paired-end reads containing CDR3 totaled no fewer than 3 million for each sample. Via MiXCR, TCRdb re-called the 5' RACE reads, giving one row per CDR3 protein. The sample consists of some 690,000 distinct CDR3 sequences, about 20% of them appearing once. CDR3 length: 15 amino acids. The V segment lost 6 bases and the J segment 2 bases; nucleotides outside the gene matches: 6. The sequenced sample was blood. The chain employs TRBV12-3 or TRBV12-4 and TRBJ2-2; 7 nucleotides agree with TRBD2. The clonotype originates from a man between 65 and 85 years old in good health. CDR3 bases: TGTGCCAGCAGCAAGAGGGAGGGCAACACCGGGGAGCTGTTTTTT. Protein: CASSKREGNTGELFF.